One sample yielded the 20 T cell receptor beta chains listed below, sequenced in a study of T cell responses to AZD1222 COVID-19 vaccine (dated by TCRdb to about 2021). The library was obtained by the immunoSEQ multiplex PCR assay. This is the immuneACCESS table as TCRdb keeps it, with only in-frame sequences that have V and J called. A part of the clones is gone; compared with another copy, unresolved V genes explain less than half, and the rest is unexplained. In all, the sample holds under 150,000 clones, and 75% to 90% of those were seen once. In total, the top ten clones hold 2.4% of the sample. This specimen's time point label, interpreted: baseline before first vaccination. The source was peripheral blood, collected on day 0 of AZD1222 vaccination. These receptors were obtained from an adult in good health.

The V call is TRBV6-1, the J call TRBJ1-2; 7 positions match TRBD1. The CDR3 totals 16 residues. Germline-derived CDR1 and CDR2 are MNHNS and SASEGT. After removal of 3 bases from V and 5 bases from J, the junction contained 12 bases not matched to a gene. The CDR3 sequence is CASSENRGRPGYGYTF. Here the CDR3 DNA reads TGTGCCAGCAGTGAGAACAGGGGCCGCCCCGGTTATGGCTACACCTTC.

The J gene is TRBJ1-2, the V gene TRBV10-3; the D is unclear. V lost 3 bases to trimming and J lost 8 bases, with 13 bases between them. This CDR3 is built from 13 residues. Germline CDR1 ENHRY, CDR2 SYGVKD. The CDR3 DNA sequence: TGTGCCATCAGTGAACTAACGGCTTGGGGCTACACCTTC. This gives the protein CAISELTAWGYTF.

This clone is a singleton in its sample. V and J are TRBV10-1 and TRBJ2-1; TRBD2 agrees at 13 bases. The CDR3 is 16 amino acids. The junction had 7 bases not matched to a gene; V was cut back by 4 bases and J by 7 bases. Looked up from germline, CDR1 is WNHNN and CDR2 is SYGVQD (reference sequence). CDR3 DNA: TGCGCCAGCAGTGCTCCGGGACTAGCGGGAAGGAATGAGCAGTTCTTC. Translating it yields CASSAPGLAGRNEQFF.

The chain has TRBV1 and TRBJ2-1; the table names TRBD2, a call not compared with the DNA. TRBV1 is given as a pseudogene. CDR3 length: 12 amino acids. CDR3 DNA sequence: TGCACCAGCAGCCAGGGCGGAGGCGAGCAGTTCTTC. It encodes CTSSQGGGEQFF.

The chain has TRBV3-1 (or the pseudogene TRBV3-2) and TRBJ2-1; possible D gene TRBD1, 6 bases. This CDR3 contains 16 residues. Per the germline V gene, CDR1 is LGHDT and CDR2 is YNNKEL (reference sequence). Trimming left V 3 bases short and J 0 bases short, with 12 bases between. The CDR3 loop reads CASSHRDTSSYNEQFF. CDR3 DNA: TGTGCCAGCAGCCACCGGGACACCAGCTCCTACAATGAGCAGTTCTTC.

V usage is TRBV5-4 and J usage is TRBJ1-2; D unresolved. The germline gives CDR1 SGHNT, CDR2 YYREEE (reference sequence). There are 13 residues in the CDR3. Trimming removed 0 bases from V and 2 bases from J, with 5 bases in between. CDR3 in DNA: TGTGCCAGCAGCTTGGGGGTAAACTATGGCTACACCTTC. Translation: CASSLGVNYGYTF.

The rearrangement uses TRBV28 and TRBJ2-1; 9 bases are shared with TRBD2. CDR1 MDHEN and CDR2 SYDVKM come from the germline V gene. Trimming at V came to 4 bases and at J to 4 bases, leaving 11 bases not matched to a gene. The CDR3 covers 17 residues. CDR3 sequence (DNA): TGTGCCAGCAGTTCCCCACCTAGCGGGGCATGGTACAATGAGCAGTTCTTC. This translates into CASSSPPSGAWYNEQFF.

In its sample, this clone was seen once. This chain links TRBV6-1 with TRBJ2-1; TRBD2 agrees at 13 bases. The CDR3 contains 14 residues. Looked up from germline, CDR1 is MNHNS and CDR2 is SASEGT. J lost 8 bases, V lost 6 bases, and 4 bases had no gene match. The CDR3 DNA follows: TGTGCCAGCAGCTCCGGACTAGCGGGGGATGAGCAGTTCTTC. It yields the protein CASSSGLAGDEQFF.

This chain links TRBV5-1 with TRBJ2-3; 9 bases agree with TRBD2. Unmatched junction bases numbered 6, after V lost 0 bases and J lost 4 bases. The CDR3 is 16 amino acids. CDR1 is SGHRS and CDR2 is YFSETQ in the germline V gene. The CDR3 here is CASSLVASGTADTQYF. In DNA form, the CDR3 reads TGCGCCAGCAGCTTGGTGGCTAGCGGGACGGCAGATACGCAGTATTTT.

CDR3 sequence: CASSSGPLNIYF. CDR3 coding DNA: TGTGCCAGCAGTTCGGGACCACTCAACATATATTTT. The V call is TRBV6-6, the J call TRBJ1-3; perhaps TRBD1 as D (5 bases). The CDR3 is made up of 12 amino acids. Looked up from germline, CDR1 is MNHNY and CDR2 is SVGAGI (reference sequence). V was cut by 4 bases and J by 12 bases, with 13 bases left in between.

This clone was seen a single time. The chain carries TRBV30 and TRBJ2-7, with D possibly matching TRBD2 (6 bases). CDR1 is GTSNPN and CDR2 is SVGIG in the germline V gene (reference sequence). Trimming left V 5 bases short and J 6 bases short, with 14 bases between. The CDR3 has 12 amino acids. The CDR3 DNA follows: TGTGCCTGGGACCGGGGGTTTGGCGAGCAGTACTTC. Its protein is CAWDRGFGEQYF. Drawing the rest from reference TRBV30 and TRBJ2-7, the complete variable domain is SQTIHQWPATLVQPVGSPLSLECTVEGTSNPNLYWYRQAAGRGLQLLFYSVGIGQISSEVPQNLSASRPQDRQFILSSKKLLLSDSGFYLCAWDRGFGEQYFGPGTRLTVT.

This clone was recorded a few times. The chain has TRBV2 and TRBJ1-2, with D unclear. From germline, CDR1 is SNHLY and CDR2 FYNNEI. This CDR3 is built from 11 residues. V lost 6 bases and J 4 bases, leaving 6 bases between the germline ends. The CDR3 DNA reads as TGTGCCAGCAGCCCTAGCTATGGCTACACCTTC. This encodes CASSPSYGYTF.

This chain links TRBV5-4 with TRBJ1-6, with D unclear. Germline V gives CDR1 SGHNT, CDR2 YYREEE (reference sequence). The CDR3 is made up of 15 amino acids. The V end lost 0 bases, the J end lost 0 bases, and 4 bases lay between the germline ends. The CDR3 protein is CASSLGVSYNSPLHF. The DNA of the CDR3 is TGTGCCAGCAGCTTGGGGGTCTCCTATAATTCACCCCTCCACTTT.

The chain has TRBV6-5 and TRBJ1-4, with D uncertain. Germline V CDR1 and CDR2: MNHEY, SVGAGI. V shed 11 bases and J shed 7 bases, with 17 bases lying between them. The CDR3 is made up of 13 amino acids. Here the CDR3 DNA reads TGTGCCTGCTTTCGCGAGGGCTCTGAAAAACTGTTTTTT. This encodes CACFREGSEKLFF.

This chain joins TRBV5-6 and TRBJ1-1, with D maybe TRBD1 (6 bases). The CDR3 spans 14 residues. V was shortened by 4 bases and J by 0 bases, with 10 bases between the two germline ends. Germline lookup yields CDR1 SGHDT and CDR2 YYEEEE. CDR3 sequence: CASSRGGLNTEAFF. The CDR3 nucleotides are TGTGCCAGCAGCCGCGGGGGGCTGAACACTGAAGCTTTCTTT. The entire variable domain, with the rest obtained from reference TRBV5-6 and TRBJ1-1, is as follows: DAGVTQSPTHLIKTRGQQVTLRCSPKSGHDTVSWYQQALGQGPQFIFQYYEEEERQRGNFPDRFSGHQFPNYSSELNVNALLLGDSALYLCASSRGGLNTEAFFGQGTRLTVV.

This chain joins TRBV18 and TRBJ2-2; D is unresolved. Germline V lookup: CDR1 KGHSH, CDR2 LQKENI. CDR3 length equals 13 residues. The V and J ends lost 3 bases and 6 bases respectively, with 8 bases between them. CDR3 amino acids: CASSPQQSGELFF. CDR3 in DNA: TGTGCCAGCTCACCGCAACAGTCCGGGGAGCTGTTTTTT.

The CDR3 loop is CASSLRQAGDTEAFF. CDR3 DNA: TGCGCCAGCAGCTTACGACAGGCCGGCGACACTGAAGCTTTCTTT. The V call is TRBV5-1, the J call TRBJ1-1, with D tentatively TRBD1 (6 bases). V lost 2 bases and J 3 bases, leaving 14 bases between the germline ends. Germline CDR1 is SGHRS and CDR2 is YFSETQ. The CDR3 spans 15 residues. Variable domain in full (rest from reference TRBV5-1 and TRBJ1-1): KAGVTQTPRYLIKTRGQQVTLSCSPISGHRSVSWYQQTPGQGLQFLFEYFSETQRNKGNFPGRFSGRQFSNSRSEMNVSTLELGDSALYLCASSLRQAGDTEAFFGQGTRLTVV.

The chain has TRBV28 and TRBJ1-2; weak D call: TRBD1 (5 bases). This CDR3 is built from 14 residues. Germline CDR1 MDHEN, CDR2 SYDVKM. The V end lost 7 bases, the J end lost 2 bases, and 14 bases lay between the germline ends. CDR3 protein: CASTKGGDNYGYTF. The CDR3 nucleotides read TGTGCCAGCACCAAAGGTGGGGACAACTATGGCTACACCTTC.

This clone showed up just once. V is TRBV4-1 and J is TRBJ2-3; D is unresolved. V was clipped by 4 bases and J by 3 bases, with 11 bases between them. This CDR3 comprises 14 residues. CDR1 is MGHRA and CDR2 is YSYEKL in the germline V gene. CDR3: CASSPLLGTDTQYF. CDR3 DNA: TGCGCCAGCAGCCCCCTGCTAGGTACAGATACGCAGTATTTT.

The V and J genes are TRBV10-3 and TRBJ2-6; 11 bases are shared with TRBD2. CDR3 size: 18 residues. The V gene end was trimmed by 7 bases and the J gene end by 1 base; junction bases not matched to a gene: 9. Per germline, CDR1 ENHRY and CDR2 SYGVKD. CDR3 bases: TGTGCCATCACCAACTCGGGACTAGCGGCTTCTGGGGCCAACGTCCTGACTTTC. It is translated as CAITNSGLAASGANVLTF.